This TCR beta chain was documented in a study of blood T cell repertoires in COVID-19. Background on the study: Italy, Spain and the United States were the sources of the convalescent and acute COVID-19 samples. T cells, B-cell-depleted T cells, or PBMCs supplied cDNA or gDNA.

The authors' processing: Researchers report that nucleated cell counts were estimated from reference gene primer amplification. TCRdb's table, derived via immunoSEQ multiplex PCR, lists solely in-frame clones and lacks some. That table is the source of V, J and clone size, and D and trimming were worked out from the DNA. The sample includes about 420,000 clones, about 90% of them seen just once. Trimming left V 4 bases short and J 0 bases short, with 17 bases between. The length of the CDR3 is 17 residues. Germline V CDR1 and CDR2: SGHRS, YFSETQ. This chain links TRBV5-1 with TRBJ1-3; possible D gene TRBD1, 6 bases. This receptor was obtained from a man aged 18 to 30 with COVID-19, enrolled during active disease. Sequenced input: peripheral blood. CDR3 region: CASSLRPTGDSGNTIYF. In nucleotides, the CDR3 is TGCGCCAGCAGCCTCCGACCGACAGGAGACTCTGGAAACACCATATATTTT.